A selection of T cell receptor beta chains follows, all from one sample in a study of T cell repertoires and HLA-DP antigens. Their recognized antigens are unknown. TCRdb's copy holds only in-frame clones and misses some; the assay was immunoSEQ multiplex PCR. This sample has about 89,000 clones; more than 75% occur once, and the top ten carry about 1.5%. Material for sequencing was CD4+ T cells from PBMCs. These TCRs come from a man aged 45-60 years in good health and CMV-seronegative. The CDR3 runs from the conserved cysteine through the conserved F or W. The D gene is left open where the match is weak. The size of a clone is reported for some rows only, either as once, few or many, or as a class for expanded clones.

d_gene: TRBD1; j_gene: TRBJ2-5; v_gene: TRBV7-9; abundance: few; CDR3aa: CASSHRGLQETQYF; CDR3nt: TGTGCTTCTTCCCACAGGGGGCTTCAAGAGACCCAGTACTTC
d_gene: NA; j_gene: TRBJ1-2; v_gene: TRBV5-1; abundance: NA; CDR3aa: CASSLTRDPGYTF; CDR3nt: TGCGCCAGCAGCTTGACCAGGGACCCTGGCTACACCTTC
d_gene: NA; j_gene: TRBJ2-1; v_gene: TRBV4-3; abundance: once; CDR3aa: CASSKRDAAYNEQFF; CDR3nt: TGCGCCAGCAGCAAACGGGACGCCGCCTACAATGAGCAGTTCTTC
d_gene: TRBD1; j_gene: TRBJ2-7; v_gene: TRBV5-4; abundance: few; CDR3aa: CASSRNKPGTGGYEQYF; CDR3nt: TGTGCCAGCAGTCGCAATAAACCCGGGACAGGGGGCTACGAGCAGTACTTC
d_gene: TRBD1; j_gene: TRBJ2-7; v_gene: TRBV6-1; abundance: NA; CDR3aa: CASSTGTGVYEQYF; CDR3nt: TGTGCCAGCAGTACCGGGACAGGGGTCTACGAGCAGTACTTC
d_gene: TRBD2; j_gene: TRBJ2-3; v_gene: TRBV7-6; abundance: NA; CDR3aa: CASSLGGGMGTDTQYF; CDR3nt: TGTGCCAGCAGCTTAGGCGGGGGAATGGGCACAGATACGCAGTATTTT
d_gene: TRBD2; j_gene: TRBJ2-1; v_gene: TRBV19; abundance: NA; CDR3aa: CASSSGRSAYNEQFF; CDR3nt: TGTGCCAGTAGTAGCGGGAGATCGGCATACAATGAGCAGTTCTTC
d_gene: NA; j_gene: TRBJ1-2; v_gene: TRBV28; abundance: NA; CDR3aa: CAAEGANYGYTF; CDR3nt: TGTGCCGCAGAGGGGGCTAACTATGGCTACACCTTC
d_gene: NA; j_gene: TRBJ2-7; v_gene: TRBV6-5; abundance: once; CDR3aa: CASSRGTEYEQYF; CDR3nt: TGTGCCAGCAGTCGGGGAACGGAATACGAGCAGTACTTC
d_gene: NA; j_gene: TRBJ1-1; v_gene: TRBV5-1; abundance: NA; CDR3aa: CASSSGSLNTEAFF; CDR3nt: TGCGCCAGCAGCTCAGGGTCCTTGAACACTGAAGCTTTCTTT
d_gene: NA; j_gene: TRBJ2-7; v_gene: TRBV28; abundance: NA; CDR3aa: CASRAHGVDEQYF; CDR3nt: TGTGCCAGCAGGGCTCACGGAGTAGACGAGCAGTACTTC
d_gene: NA; j_gene: TRBJ1-2; v_gene: TRBV5-1; abundance: NA; CDR3aa: CASRTSGNYGYTF; CDR3nt: TGCGCCAGCAGGACCTCAGGGAACTATGGCTACACCTTC
d_gene: NA; j_gene: TRBJ2-1; v_gene: TRBV4-3; abundance: once; CDR3aa: CASSQELALNSGNEQFF; CDR3nt: TGCGCCAGCTCACAGGAACTAGCCTTGAATTCGGGCAATGAGCAGTTCTTC
d_gene: NA; j_gene: TRBJ2-7; v_gene: TRBV30; abundance: NA; CDR3aa: CAWSVSFGTAGEQYF; CDR3nt: TGTGCCTGGAGTGTATCGTTTGGGACAGCGGGGGAGCAGTACTTC
d_gene: NA; j_gene: TRBJ2-3; v_gene: TRBV5-4; abundance: NA; CDR3aa: CASSPGEADTQYF; CDR3nt: TGTGCCAGCAGCCCCGGGGAAGCAGATACGCAGTATTTT
d_gene: NA; j_gene: TRBJ2-3; v_gene: TRBV10-1; abundance: NA; CDR3aa: CASSPSEASTDTQYF; CDR3nt: TGCGCCAGCAGCCCCTCGGAGGCTAGCACAGATACGCAGTATTTT
d_gene: NA; j_gene: TRBJ2-7; v_gene: TRBV28; abundance: NA; CDR3aa: CASPGGVPYEQYF; CDR3nt: TGTGCCAGCCCCGGGGGCGTACCCTACGAGCAGTACTTC
d_gene: NA; j_gene: TRBJ2-3; v_gene: TRBV7-2; abundance: NA; CDR3aa: CASSSFTDTQYF; CDR3nt: TGTGCCAGCAGCTCCTTCACAGATACGCAGTATTTT
d_gene: NA; j_gene: TRBJ1-4; v_gene: TRBV25-1; abundance: NA; CDR3aa: CASSAGTRSDEKLFF; CDR3nt: TGTGCCAGCAGTGCCGGGACAAGGTCGGATGAAAAACTGTTTTTT
d_gene: TRBD1; j_gene: TRBJ1-5; v_gene: TRBV19; abundance: NA; CDR3aa: CASRGQGRNQPQHF; CDR3nt: TGTGCCAGCCGTGGACAGGGTCGGAATCAGCCCCAGCATTTT
d_gene: TRBD1; j_gene: TRBJ2-7; v_gene: TRBV15; abundance: NA; CDR3aa: CATSRGQGDTLYEQYF; CDR3nt: TGTGCCACCAGCAGGGGACAGGGGGATACTCTCTACGAGCAGTACTTC
d_gene: TRBD1; j_gene: TRBJ2-2; v_gene: TRBV19; abundance: few; CDR3aa: CASSTRQGAAGELFF; CDR3nt: TGTGCCAGTAGTACGAGACAGGGGGCGGCCGGGGAGCTGTTTTTT
d_gene: NA; j_gene: TRBJ1-4; v_gene: TRBV15; abundance: NA; CDR3aa: CATSNPGGREKLFF; CDR3nt: TGTGCCACCAGCAATCCGGGAGGGAGGGAAAAACTGTTTTTT
d_gene: TRBD2; j_gene: TRBJ2-1; v_gene: TRBV6-5; abundance: NA; CDR3aa: CASSFTRLAGYNEQFF; CDR3nt: TGTGCCAGCAGTTTCACCCGACTAGCGGGGTACAATGAGCAGTTCTTC
d_gene: NA; j_gene: TRBJ1-1; v_gene: TRBV5-1; abundance: NA; CDR3aa: CASSLGLGNPGTEAFF; CDR3nt: TGCGCCAGCAGCTTGGGGCTGGGAAACCCCGGCACTGAAGCTTTCTTT
d_gene: TRBD2; j_gene: TRBJ2-1; v_gene: TRBV5-4; abundance: NA; CDR3aa: CASSPPGLAENEQFF; CDR3nt: TGTGCCAGCAGCCCCCCGGGACTAGCGGAAAATGAGCAGTTCTTC
d_gene: NA; j_gene: TRBJ2-5; v_gene: TRBV29-1; abundance: NA; CDR3aa: CSVALQLQETQYF; CDR3nt: TGCAGCGTTGCTTTACAGCTCCAAGAGACCCAGTACTTC
d_gene: NA; j_gene: TRBJ1-1; v_gene: TRBV18; abundance: NA; CDR3aa: CASSPETTGYSTEAFF; CDR3nt: TGTGCCAGCTCACCGGAAACTACAGGGTATTCCACTGAAGCTTTCTTT
d_gene: NA; j_gene: TRBJ2-2; v_gene: TRBV11-2; abundance: NA; CDR3aa: CASSLVGGTNTGELFF; CDR3nt: TGTGCCAGCAGCTTAGTGGGGGGAACCAACACCGGGGAGCTGTTTTTT
d_gene: TRBD2; j_gene: TRBJ2-3; v_gene: TRBV19; abundance: once; CDR3aa: CASRETGGSTDTQYF; CDR3nt: TGTGCCAGTAGAGAGACGGGGGGGAGCACAGATACGCAGTATTTT
d_gene: TRBD1; j_gene: TRBJ2-2; v_gene: TRBV27; abundance: NA; CDR3aa: CASRMGQVNTGELFF; CDR3nt: TGTGCCAGCAGGATGGGACAGGTGAACACCGGGGAGCTGTTTTTT
d_gene: NA; j_gene: TRBJ1-1; v_gene: TRBV18; abundance: NA; CDR3aa: CASSPKGGRTEAFF; CDR3nt: TGTGCCAGCTCACCCAAAGGGGGGAGGACTGAAGCTTTCTTT
d_gene: NA; j_gene: TRBJ1-6; v_gene: TRBV4-3; abundance: few; CDR3aa: CASKESQGNSPLHF; CDR3nt: TGCGCCAGCAAGGAAAGCCAGGGGAATTCACCCCTCCACTTT
d_gene: NA; j_gene: TRBJ2-5; v_gene: TRBV11-2; abundance: NA; CDR3aa: CASSLGSKETQYF; CDR3nt: TGTGCCAGCAGCTTAGGGTCTAAAGAGACCCAGTACTTC
d_gene: TRBD2; j_gene: TRBJ2-2; v_gene: TRBV7-9; abundance: NA; CDR3aa: CASRSGRGSGELFF; CDR3nt: TGTGCCAGCAGAAGCGGGAGGGGGTCCGGGGAGCTGTTTTTT
d_gene: TRBD2; j_gene: TRBJ2-5; v_gene: TRBV6-5; abundance: once; CDR3aa: CASSYVAGGRETQYF; CDR3nt: TGTGCCAGCAGTTACGTCGCGGGGGGGCGAGAGACCCAGTACTTC
d_gene: TRBD1; j_gene: TRBJ1-4; v_gene: TRBV25-1; abundance: NA; CDR3aa: CASSGQGPTGQNEKLFF; CDR3nt: TGTGCCAGCAGTGGACAGGGGCCCACGGGACAAAATGAAAAACTGTTTTTT
d_gene: TRBD2; j_gene: TRBJ2-5; v_gene: TRBV7-2; abundance: NA; CDR3aa: CASSVGLAGGQETQYF; CDR3nt: TGTGCCAGCAGCGTCGGACTAGCGGGGGGCCAAGAGACCCAGTACTTC
d_gene: NA; j_gene: TRBJ2-7; v_gene: TRBV6-6; abundance: NA; CDR3aa: CATTSTSRVYEQYF; CDR3nt: TGTGCCACGACCTCGACTAGTCGGGTCTACGAGCAGTACTTC
d_gene: NA; j_gene: TRBJ2-2; v_gene: TRBV4-2; abundance: few; CDR3aa: CASSQDRDKSGGELFF; CDR3nt: TGTGCCAGCAGCCAAGACAGGGATAAGAGTGGCGGGGAGCTGTTTTTT
d_gene: TRBD2; j_gene: TRBJ2-7; v_gene: TRBV19; abundance: many; CDR3aa: CASRGRASYEQYF; CDR3nt: TGTGCCAGTCGCGGGAGGGCCTCCTACGAGCAGTACTTC
d_gene: NA; j_gene: TRBJ1-4; v_gene: TRBV7-2; abundance: NA; CDR3aa: CASSLDRPATNEKLFF; CDR3nt: TGTGCCAGCAGCTTAGACAGGCCCGCAACTAATGAAAAACTGTTTTTT
d_gene: NA; j_gene: TRBJ1-2; v_gene: TRBV4-3; abundance: NA; CDR3aa: CASSQTTGGLYGYTF; CDR3nt: TGCGCCAGCAGCCAAACGACAGGTGGCCTCTATGGCTACACCTTC
d_gene: NA; j_gene: TRBJ1-1; v_gene: TRBV4-1; abundance: NA; CDR3aa: CASSPNQVQFMNTEAFF; CDR3nt: TGCGCCAGCAGCCCAAATCAGGTTCAGTTTATGAACACTGAAGCTTTCTTT